Sequencing of this T cell receptor (beta chain) was carried out in a study of blood T cell repertoires in COVID-19 (dated by TCRdb to between 2020 and 2021). Looking at the study overall: Samples from collaborators originated in the United States, Italy and Spain and spanned both the acute and convalescent phases of COVID-19. A freely available public database, intended as a resource for researchers studying the immune response to SARS-CoV-2, is where the repertoires were released. Where available, HLA class I and class II types were obtained from metadata supplied by the sample provider rather than from assay-based typing. The material from the prospective study consisted of cDNA or gDNA derived from T cells, B-cell-depleted T cells, or PBMCs. The samples were drawn from two sources: the first 160 participants of the ongoing ImmuneRACE study, and 950 to 1,500 subjects contributed by 6 global collaborators. Sample metadata almost always included a de-identified subject ID, COVID-19 status, age in years and sex. Deeply sampled blood TCRbeta repertoires from subjects exposed to, actively infected with, or recovered from COVID-19 were included in the dataset.

As for this clone: Its antigen has not been determined. No much larger clone is present one base from it, and per-base qualities are unavailable.

TCRbeta CDR3 regions were amplified from genomic DNA using the immunoSEQ Assay, a bias-controlled multiplex PCR. On the study's bioinformatics: The number of nucleated cells in each sample was estimated from the amplification of reference gene primers within the assay. To quantify the absolute abundance of each unique TCRbeta CDR3 rearrangement, sequence reads were collapsed and filtered. For each sample, productive Simpson clonality was calculated as the square root of Simpson's diversity index across productive rearrangements. TCRdb provides this immuneACCESS table in a form limited to in-frame rearrangements. Some clones are lacking; in checked studies, under half of them reflect an unresolved V gene, and why the rest are absent is not known. V and J calls and clone size come straight from that table; D and trimming were deduced from the DNA. The sample data list some 230,000 clones, and more than 80% of these were observed just once. The ten most abundant clones make up around 3.2% of the sample.

Study-level results and caveats: The amount of clinical and demographic metadata varied by source and participant and was provided uncurated.

Enrolling through a virtual design, the prospective study's participants ranged in age from roughly 18 to 100 years and lived across some 22 United States geographic areas. To assign participants to cohorts, the prospective study relied on clinical history that participants themselves reported in a screening survey and a study questionnaire. Each participant in the prospective study had whole blood, serum and a nasopharyngeal or oropharyngeal swab collected by mobile phlebotomists. Participants in the prospective study had the option to provide additional blood draws and questionnaires over an approximately 2-month period. Before DNA extraction, prospective study blood samples were shipped either frozen or at room temperature. Specimen: PBMCs or T cells enriched from blood (not recorded which). The TCR originated in a woman aged 18-29 years in a cohort exposed to, infected with or recovered from COVID-19 (not recorded which).

The CDR3 has the sequence CASSMGQGVFIYGYTF. The DNA is as follows: TGTGCCAGTAGTATGGGACAGGGCGTCTTCATCTATGGCTACACCTTC. The sequence links TRBV19 to TRBJ1-2; the junction holds 9 bases that match TRBD1. V ends up 3 bases short and J 4 bases short, with an unmatched junction base count of 9. CDR1 LNHDA and CDR2 SQIVND are derived from the germline V gene (reference sequence). Spanning cysteine to phenylalanine, the CDR3 consists of 16 amino acids. The sequence is cut down to CDR3 DNA, 48 bases in frame from base 1.